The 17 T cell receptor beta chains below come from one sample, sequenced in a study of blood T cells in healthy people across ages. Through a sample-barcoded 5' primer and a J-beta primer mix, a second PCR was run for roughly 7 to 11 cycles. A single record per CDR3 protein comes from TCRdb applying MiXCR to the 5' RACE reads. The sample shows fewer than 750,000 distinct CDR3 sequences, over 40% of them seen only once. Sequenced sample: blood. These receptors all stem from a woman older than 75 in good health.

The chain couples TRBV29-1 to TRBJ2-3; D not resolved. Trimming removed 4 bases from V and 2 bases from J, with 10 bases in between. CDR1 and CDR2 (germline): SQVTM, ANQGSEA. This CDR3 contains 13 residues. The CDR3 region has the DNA TGCAGCGTTGCAGGCATTCCCACAGATACGCAGTATTTT. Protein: CSVAGIPTDTQYF.

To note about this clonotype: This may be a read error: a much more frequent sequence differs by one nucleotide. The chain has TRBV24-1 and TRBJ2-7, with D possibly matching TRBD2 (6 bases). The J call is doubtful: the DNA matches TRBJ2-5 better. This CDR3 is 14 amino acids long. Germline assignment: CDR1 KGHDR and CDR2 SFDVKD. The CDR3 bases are TGTGCCACCAGTGACGCGGGACGGGGACAGACCCAGTACTTC. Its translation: CATSDAGRGQTQYF.

The CDR3 protein is CASSGTYVYGTTTDTQYF. The CDR3 DNA is TGTGCCAGCAGTGGAACCTACGTGTACGGGACCACAACAGATACGCAGTATTTT. The rearrangement links TRBV6-1 to TRBJ2-3; D may correspond to TRBD1 or TRBD2 (5 bases each). Germline CDR1 MNHNS, CDR2 SASEGT. This CDR3 region has 18 residues. V gave up 4 bases and J gave up 3 bases, with 23 bases separating them.

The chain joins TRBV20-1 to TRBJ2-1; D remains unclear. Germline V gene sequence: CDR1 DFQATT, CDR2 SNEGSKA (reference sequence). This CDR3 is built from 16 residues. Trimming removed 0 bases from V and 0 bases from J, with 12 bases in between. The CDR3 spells CSARESDSSSYNEQFF. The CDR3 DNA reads TGCAGTGCTAGAGAATCAGATAGCAGCTCCTACAATGAGCAGTTCTTC.

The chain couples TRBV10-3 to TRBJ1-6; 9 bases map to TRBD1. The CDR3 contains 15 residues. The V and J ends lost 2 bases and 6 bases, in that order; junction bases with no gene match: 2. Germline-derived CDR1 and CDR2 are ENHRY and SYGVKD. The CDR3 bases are TGTGCCATCAGTGAGGGACAGGGGTCTAATTCACCCCTCCACTTT. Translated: CAISEGQGSNSPLHF.

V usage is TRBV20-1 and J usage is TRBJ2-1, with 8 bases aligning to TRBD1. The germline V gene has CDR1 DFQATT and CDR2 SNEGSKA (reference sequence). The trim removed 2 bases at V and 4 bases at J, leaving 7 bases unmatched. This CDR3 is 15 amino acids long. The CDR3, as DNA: TGCAGTGCTAGACCCCGGGACAGGTCGTACAATGAGCAGTTCTTC. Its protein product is CSARPRDRSYNEQFF.

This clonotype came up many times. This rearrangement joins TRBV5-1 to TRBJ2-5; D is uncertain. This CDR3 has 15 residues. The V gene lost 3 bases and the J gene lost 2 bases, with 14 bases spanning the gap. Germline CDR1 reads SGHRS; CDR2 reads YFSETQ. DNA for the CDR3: TGCGCCAGCAGCTGGGCACAGCCAGAGCAAGAGACCCAGTACTTC. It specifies CASSWAQPEQETQYF.

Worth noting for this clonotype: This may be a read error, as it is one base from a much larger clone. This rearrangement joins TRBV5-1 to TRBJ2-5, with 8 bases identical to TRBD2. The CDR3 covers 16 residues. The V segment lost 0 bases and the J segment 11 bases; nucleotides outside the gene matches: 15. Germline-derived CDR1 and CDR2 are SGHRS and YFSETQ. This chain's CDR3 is CASSLGTSRTYNEQYF. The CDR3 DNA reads TGCGCCAGCAGCTTGGGGACTAGCAGGACTTACAATGAGCAGTACTTC.

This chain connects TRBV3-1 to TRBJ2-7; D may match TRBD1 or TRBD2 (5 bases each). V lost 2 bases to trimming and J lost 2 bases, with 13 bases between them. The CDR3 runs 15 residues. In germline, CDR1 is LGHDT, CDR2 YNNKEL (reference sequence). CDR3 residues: CASSQFGDPAYEQYF. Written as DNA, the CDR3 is TGTGCCAGCAGCCAATTTGGGGACCCGGCCTACGAGCAGTACTTC.

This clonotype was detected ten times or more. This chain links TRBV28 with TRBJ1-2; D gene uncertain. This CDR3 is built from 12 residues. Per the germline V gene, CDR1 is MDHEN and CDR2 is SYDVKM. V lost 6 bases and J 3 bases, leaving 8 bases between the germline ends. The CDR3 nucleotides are TGTGCCAGCAGCCCGAAGGACTATGGCTACACCTTC. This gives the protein CASSPKDYGYTF.

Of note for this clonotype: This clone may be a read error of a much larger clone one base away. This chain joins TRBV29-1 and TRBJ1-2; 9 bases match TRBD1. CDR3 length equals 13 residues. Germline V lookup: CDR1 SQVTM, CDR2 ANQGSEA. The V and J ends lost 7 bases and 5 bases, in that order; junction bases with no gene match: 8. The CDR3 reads CSAMRTGDYGYTF. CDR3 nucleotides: TGCAGCGCTATGAGGACAGGGGATTATGGCTACACCTTC.

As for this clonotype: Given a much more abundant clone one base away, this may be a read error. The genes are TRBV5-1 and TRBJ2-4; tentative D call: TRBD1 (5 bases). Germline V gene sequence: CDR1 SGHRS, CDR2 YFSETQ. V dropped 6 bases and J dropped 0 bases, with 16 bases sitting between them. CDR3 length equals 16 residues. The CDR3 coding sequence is TGCGCCAGCAATTTGGACACCTACATAGCCAAAAACATTCAGTACTTC. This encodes CASNLDTYIAKNIQYF.

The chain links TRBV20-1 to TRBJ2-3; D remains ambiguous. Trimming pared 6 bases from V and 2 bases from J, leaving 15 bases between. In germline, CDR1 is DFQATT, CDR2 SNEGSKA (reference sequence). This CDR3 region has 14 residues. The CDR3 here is CSAPAPSITDTQYF. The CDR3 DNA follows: TGCAGTGCCCCCGCACCGAGTATCACAGATACGCAGTATTTT.

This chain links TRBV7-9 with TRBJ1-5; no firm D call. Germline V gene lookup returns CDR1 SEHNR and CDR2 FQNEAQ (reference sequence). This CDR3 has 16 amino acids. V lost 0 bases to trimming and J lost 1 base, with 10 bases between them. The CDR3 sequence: CASSLALGASNQPQHF. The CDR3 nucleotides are TGTGCCAGCAGCTTAGCGCTGGGTGCCAGCAATCAGCCCCAGCATTTT.

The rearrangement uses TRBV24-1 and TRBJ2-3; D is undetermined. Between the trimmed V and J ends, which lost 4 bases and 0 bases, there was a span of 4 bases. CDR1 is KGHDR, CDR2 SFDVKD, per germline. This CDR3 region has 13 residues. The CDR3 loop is CATSETSTDTQYF. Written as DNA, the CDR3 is TGTGCCACCAGTGAGACTAGCACAGATACGCAGTATTTT.

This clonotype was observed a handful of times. CDR3: CASSLGDRPLYQETQYF. Written as DNA, the CDR3 is TGCGCCAGCAGCTTGGGGGACCGGCCCTTGTACCAAGAGACCCAGTACTTC. The chain has TRBV5-1 and TRBJ2-5; either TRBD1 or TRBD2 may fit D (5 bases each). CDR1 is SGHRS and CDR2 is YFSETQ in the germline V gene. This CDR3 spans 17 amino acids. V lost 0 bases and J lost 0, with 15 bases in between. The complete variable domain, with remaining parts taken from reference TRBV5-1 and TRBJ2-5, reads KAGVTQTPRYLIKTRGQQVTLSCSPISGHRSVSWYQQTPGQGLQFLFEYFSETQRNKGNFPGRFSGRQFSNSRSEMNVSTLELGDSALYLCASSLGDRPLYQETQYFGPGTRLLVL.

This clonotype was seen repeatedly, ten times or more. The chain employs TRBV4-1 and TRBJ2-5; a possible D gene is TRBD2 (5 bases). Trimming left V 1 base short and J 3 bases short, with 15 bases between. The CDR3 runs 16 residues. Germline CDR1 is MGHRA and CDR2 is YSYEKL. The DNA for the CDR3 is TGCGCCAGCAGCCAAGGGATAGCGCCAGTGAAAGAGACCCAGTACTTC. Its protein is CASSQGIAPVKETQYF.